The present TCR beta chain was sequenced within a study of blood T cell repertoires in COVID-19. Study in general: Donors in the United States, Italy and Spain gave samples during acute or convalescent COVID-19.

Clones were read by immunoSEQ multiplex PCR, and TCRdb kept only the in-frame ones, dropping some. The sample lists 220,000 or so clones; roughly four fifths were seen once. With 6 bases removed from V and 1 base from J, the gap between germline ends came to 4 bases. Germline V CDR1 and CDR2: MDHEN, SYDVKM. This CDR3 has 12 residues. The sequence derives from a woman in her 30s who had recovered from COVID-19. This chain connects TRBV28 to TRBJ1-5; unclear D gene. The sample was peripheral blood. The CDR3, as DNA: TGTGCCAGCAGACAGAGCAATCAGCCCCAGCATTTT. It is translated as CASRQSNQPQHF.